This TCR beta chain was identified during a study of T cell repertoires in cytomegalovirus infection. For the study at large: Alongside well-studied HLA-B-restricted CMV epitopes, recently identified HLA-C-restricted CMV epitopes were also used. The study, taken as a whole, reports: In two of eight donors, the top clonotype was HLA-C-restricted CMV-specific. Of the TCR beta families, the public ones yielded a cumulative frequency that identified carriers of CMV plus the relevant HLA.

The V end was cut by 2 bases, the J end by 7 bases, with 12 bases between. The CDR3 is 14 amino acids. Per germline, CDR1 MNHEY and CDR2 SMNVEV (reference sequence). TCRdb processed the reads anew with MiXCR; each CDR3 protein has one entry. The data show 110,000 to 150,000 distinct CDR3 sequences, with about 31% seen just once and about 50% held by the top ten. A remark on this clonotype: Antigen specificity is unknown.

This chain connects TRBV27 to TRBJ2-1; tentative D call: TRBD2 (7 bases). The sequence came from a human donor in good health (CMV status not recorded). Some clones in this sample may be carry-over from other donors' samples. The sequences come from CD8+ T cells from cultured PBMCs, collected from culture after CMV antigen stimulation. CDR3 sequence reads: CASSLGGGQNEQFF. The CDR3 DNA follows: TGTGCCAGCAGTTTAGGCGGGGGCCAGAATGAGCAGTTCTTC.